This T cell receptor beta chain was sequenced for a study of shared clonotypes between healthy human individuals. On this clone: Its antigen remains unidentified.

TCRdb's table, derived via immunoSEQ multiplex PCR, lists solely in-frame clones and lacks some. The data contain 1,400,000 or so clones, approximately 98.5% of them singletons. CDR1 is KGHSH and CDR2 is LQKENI in the germline V gene. V dropped 4 bases and J dropped 2; count of bases not matched to a gene: 8. The CDR3 extends over 16 amino acids. The study, taken as a whole, reports: Compared with memory subsets, naive subsets generally had larger estimated richness. When compared with the clonotypes that were shared by all four sorted-subset donors, the non-shared clonotypes turned out to have lower generation probabilities. Several donors showed sharing of approximately 4.7% of naive CD4 clonotypes.

The V gene is TRBV18, the J gene TRBJ1-5; 7 bases agree with TRBD1. The sequenced sample consisted of naive CD4+ T cells sorted from blood. Subset of the sample: CD45RA+ positively selected. The clonotype originates from a man aged 25-45 years in good health. CDR3: CASSQLGGSGNQPQHF. The CDR3 coding sequence is TGTGCCAGCTCACAACTAGGGGGCTCGGGCAATCAGCCCCAGCATTTT. Full variable domain (outside the CDR3, taken from reference TRBV18 and TRBJ1-5): NAGVMQNPRHLVRRRGQEARLRCSPMKGHSHVYWYRQLPEEGLKFMVYLQKENIIDESGMPKERFSAEFPKEGPSILRIQQVVRGDSAAYFCASSQLGGSGNQPQHFGDGTRLSIL.